What follows are 16 T cell receptor beta chains derived from one specimen sequenced in a study of cytomegalovirus exposure and HLA in healthy donors. Primers: 60 Vbeta forward and 13 Jbeta reverse. Profiling relied on immunoSEQ multiplex PCR, and the TCRdb table lists in-frame clones only, not all of them. The sample consists of about 190,000 clones, roughly 80% of them appearing once. What was sequenced was PBMCs. The receptors come from a man aged 45-65 years in good health and CMV-seronegative.

The chain combines TRBV5-8 with TRBJ1-6; D is unclear. This CDR3 is 12 amino acids long. Trimming pared 1 base from V and 14 bases from J, leaving 10 bases between. Germline lookup yields CDR1 SGHTS and CDR2 YDEGEE. CDR3 in DNA: TGTGCCAGCAGCTTGACAGATATCACCCTCCACTTT. It encodes CASSLTDITLHF.

The genes are TRBV4-1 and TRBJ2-7; 8 positions match TRBD1. CDR3 length: 13 amino acids. The junction had 6 bases not matched to a gene; V was cut back by 4 bases and J by 7 bases. The germline CDR1 and CDR2 sequences are MGHRA and YSYEKL. The CDR3 sequence is CASSRGTGGEQYF. The CDR3 bases are TGCGCCAGCAGCCGGGGGACAGGAGGTGAGCAGTACTTC.

This chain links TRBV13 with TRBJ1-2, with 7 bases lining up with TRBD1. The CDR3 length is 14 residues. Germline CDR1 is PRHDT and CDR2 is FYEKMQ (reference sequence). Germline trimming cut 4 bases from V and 3 bases from J; bases unmatched to any gene: 5. The CDR3 sequence is CASSSTGIHYGYTF. The CDR3 DNA reads TGTGCCAGCAGCTCGACAGGGATTCACTATGGCTACACCTTC. The full variable domain, its missing parts supplied by reference TRBV13 and TRBJ1-2, is AAGVIQSPRHLIKEKRETATLKCYPIPRHDTVYWYQQGPGQDPQFLISFYEKMQSDKGSIPDRFSAQQFSDYHSELNMSSLELGDSALYFCASSSTGIHYGYTFGSGTRLTVV.

The chain uses TRBV25-1 and TRBJ1-5, with 9 bases fitting TRBD1. Germline CDR1 reads MGHDK; CDR2 reads SYGVNS. The CDR3 is 14 amino acids. Germline trimming cut 8 bases from V and 3 bases from J; bases unmatched to any gene: 5. CDR3 sequence: CASRGTGSNQPQHF. The DNA of the CDR3 is TGTGCCAGCCGCGGGACAGGGTCCAATCAGCCCCAGCATTTT.

CDR3 DNA: TGTGCCAGCAGCGTAGGACAAGGGGGCTTGGGAGCTTTCTTT. Translating gives CASSVGQGGLGAFF. This chain connects TRBV9 to TRBJ1-1; 7 bases line up with TRBD1. Trimming at V came to 0 bases and at J to 10 bases, leaving 9 bases not matched to a gene. CDR3 size: 14 residues. From germline, CDR1 is SGDLS and CDR2 YYNGEE. Together with reference TRBV9 and TRBJ1-1, the CDR3 gives the full variable domain: DSGVTQTPKHLITATGQRVTLRCSPRSGDLSVYWYQQSLDQGLQFLIQYYNGEERAKGNILERFSAQQFPDLHSELNLSSLELGDSALYFCASSVGQGGLGAFFGQGTRLTVV.

Comment on this clone: Other DNA sequences from this sample encode an identical CDR3 as well. The chain employs TRBV4-1 and TRBJ2-7, with 10 bases lining up with TRBD1. V shed 0 bases, J shed 2 bases, and the junction held 4 bases outside the gene matches. The CDR3 is 16 residues long. Germline loops: CDR1 MGHRA, CDR2 YSYEKL. The CDR3 region is CASSQEGTGVAYEQYF. The CDR3 DNA reads as TGCGCCAGCAGCCAAGAGGGGACAGGGGTTGCCTACGAGCAGTACTTC.

The CDR3 loop is CASSYGQYTEAFF. In DNA form, the CDR3 reads TGCGCCAGCAGCTATGGACAGTACACTGAAGCTTTCTTT. V gene TRBV5-1 combines with J gene TRBJ1-1; maybe TRBD1 (6 bases). Germline V CDR1 and CDR2: SGHRS, YFSETQ. The V gene lost 3 bases and the J gene lost 3 bases, with 9 bases spanning the gap. The CDR3 sequence is 13 residues long. The full variable domain, completed using reference TRBV5-1 and TRBJ1-1, is KAGVTQTPRYLIKTRGQQVTLSCSPISGHRSVSWYQQTPGQGLQFLFEYFSETQRNKGNFPGRFSGRQFSNSRSEMNVSTLELGDSALYLCASSYGQYTEAFFGQGTRLTVV.

This rearrangement joins TRBV4-2 to TRBJ1-4, with D unclear. Germline CDR1 is LGHNA and CDR2 is YNFKEQ. Trimming took off 4 bases at V and 8 bases at J, with 11 bases between the two ends. CDR3 size: 13 residues. CDR3 protein: CASSRPPGEKLFF. The CDR3 coding sequence is TGTGCCAGCAGCCGTCCCCCCGGGGAAAAACTGTTTTTT.

This chain joins TRBV2 and TRBJ1-4; 7 nucleotides line up with TRBD1. CDR1 and CDR2 from the germline V gene are SNHLY and FYNNEI. This CDR3 has 14 residues. J was trimmed by 4 bases and V by 6 bases; bases with no gene match: 5. In DNA, the CDR3 is TGTGCCAGCAGGATCACAGGGGTTAATGAAAAACTGTTTTTT. Its protein product is CASRITGVNEKLFF.

This clone was detected only a few times. The chain is built from TRBV18 and TRBJ2-7; tentatively, D is TRBD1 (6 bases). The germline gives CDR1 KGHSH, CDR2 LQKENI. This CDR3 is 16 amino acids long. V was pared by 4 bases and J by 2 bases, with 18 bases between. CDR3 DNA sequence: TGTGCCAGCTCACAGAAAGGCACAGGGAACACCTACGAGCAGTACTTC. This sequence encodes CASSQKGTGNTYEQYF.

The chain is built from TRBV11-3 and TRBJ2-1; TRBD2 aligns across 7 bases. The CDR3 length is 14 residues. V trimming: 1 base; J trimming: 3 bases; junction bases outside the gene matches: 0. Per the germline V gene, CDR1 is SGHNT and CDR2 is YENEEA. The CDR3 region is CASSLAGGYNEQFF. CDR3 DNA: TGTGCCAGCAGCTTAGCGGGGGGCTACAATGAGCAGTTCTTC.

The chain joins TRBV5-4 to TRBJ1-2, with D perhaps TRBD1 (6 bases). V was clipped by 4 bases and J by 7 bases, with 20 bases between them. This CDR3 comprises 15 residues. Germline-derived CDR1 and CDR2 are SGHNT and YYREEE (reference sequence). The CDR3 spells CASSAYREGSPGYTF. DNA for the CDR3: TGTGCCAGCAGCGCTTACAGGGAGGGTTCTCCTGGCTACACCTTC. Full variable domain (rest looked up from reference TRBV5-4 and TRBJ1-2): ETGVTQSPTHLIKTRGQQVTLRCSSQSGHNTVSWYQQALGQGPQFIFQYYREEENGRGNFPPRFSGLQFPNYSSELNVNALELDDSALYLCASSAYREGSPGYTFGSGTRLTVV.

The rearrangement uses TRBV10-3 and TRBJ2-1; possibly TRBD1 for D (5 bases). The CDR3 spans 12 residues. V was cut by 7 bases and J by 7 bases, with 11 bases left in between. CDR1 and CDR2 (germline): ENHRY, SYGVKD. The CDR3 nucleotides are TGTGCCATCAATCAGGGTTCGAATGAGCAGTTCTTC. It specifies CAINQGSNEQFF.

The rearrangement joins TRBV25-1 to TRBJ1-1; D perhaps matches TRBD1 (5 bases). Trimming pared 5 bases from V and 0 bases from J, leaving 13 bases between. Germline loops: CDR1 MGHDK, CDR2 SYGVNS. The length of the CDR3 is 15 residues. The CDR3 here is CASSPFTGVNTEAFF. For the CDR3, the DNA is TGTGCCAGCAGTCCCTTCACGGGGGTGAACACTGAAGCTTTCTTT.

V is TRBV5-4 and J is TRBJ2-5, with D maybe TRBD2 (6 bases). The CDR3 covers 15 residues. V was pared by 0 bases and J by 3 bases, with 12 bases between. Germline V gives CDR1 SGHNT, CDR2 YYREEE (reference sequence). The CDR3 DNA follows: TGTGCCAGCAGCTTGGGTTGGGGGGAGGAAGAGACCCAGTACTTC. Translated, it gives CASSLGWGEEETQYF.

The rearrangement uses TRBV7-2 and TRBJ1-4; D gene uncertain. CDR3 length equals 14 residues. The germline CDR1 and CDR2 sequences are SGHTA and FQGNSA. V was clipped by 5 bases and J by 5 bases, with 12 bases between them. CDR3 in amino acids: CASSIARENEKLFF. The CDR3 DNA reads as TGTGCCAGCAGCATTGCCCGGGAGAATGAAAAACTGTTTTTT.